Listed below are T cell receptor beta chains from one sample, sequenced in a study of T cell changes during pregnancy in multiple sclerosis. The method was immunoSEQ multiplex PCR; TCRdb's version includes in-frame clones alone and lacks a portion of them. Of about 70,000 clones in the sample, about 90% were seen once. Material: peripheral blood, obtained in the first trimester of pregnancy. The source of these receptors is a female donor with multiple sclerosis, enrolled in a pregnancy study. Each CDR3 is given with its conserved first and last residue. The D gene is left open where the match is weak. Clone size is stated in some rows and not others, as once, few, many or a class when expanded.

>-|TRBJ1-1|TRBD1|TRBV6-6
TGTGCCAGCAGGCAGTCAGGGGGCGAGACTGAAGCTTTCTTT
CASRQSGGETEAFF
>-|TRBJ1-1|-|TRBV19
TGTGCCAGTAGTAAAAACACCCTCACTGAAGCTTTCTTT
CASSKNTLTEAFF
>-|TRBJ1-5|-|TRBV23-1
TGCGCCAGCAGTCAATCGAGGGTCTGGTCACCTCGGGATAATCAGCCCCAGCATTTT
CASSQSRVWSPRDNQPQHF
>-|TRBJ1-1|TRBD1|TRBV7-9
TGTGCCAGCAGCCCAAACAGGGGCGGGACTGAAGCTTTCTTT
CASSPNRGGTEAFF
>-|TRBJ2-3|-|TRBV9
TGTGCCAGCAGCGTAGGCCAACGGGGTAGCACAGATACGCAGTATTTT
CASSVGQRGSTDTQYF
>once|TRBJ1-4|-|TRBV7-9
TGTGCCAGCAGCGGCGGGGGGGGAGTCAGAATTGCAACTAATGAAAAACTGTTTTTT
CASSGGGGVRIATNEKLFF
>-|TRBJ2-1|TRBD1|TRBV14
TGTGCCAGCAGCCAAGTAACTGGACAGGGGTACAATGAGCAGTTCTTC
CASSQVTGQGYNEQFF
>once|TRBJ1-1|-|TRBV18
TGTGCCAGCTCACCACGACAGGCAAACACTGAAGCTTTCTTT
CASSPRQANTEAFF
>-|TRBJ1-3|-|TRBV6-5
TGTGCCAGCAGTTCACAGGGATATGGGTCTGGAAACACCATATATTTT
CASSSQGYGSGNTIYF
>-|TRBJ2-5|-|TRBV5-4
TGTGCCAGCAGCTTGCGGCAGGGCGGCAGGGAGACCCAGTACTTC
CASSLRQGGRETQYF
>-|TRBJ2-1|TRBD1|TRBV5-6
TGTGCCAGCAGCTACTCGGACAGGCCTTTGGGACACAATGAGCAGTTCTTC
CASSYSDRPLGHNEQFF
>-|TRBJ1-1|-|TRBV5-4
TGTGCCAGCAGCTTGGGCAGGGGTGCTGAAGCTTTCTTT
CASSLGRGAEAFF
>-|TRBJ2-7|TRBD1|TRBV27
TGTGCCAGCAGCCCAAGACAGGGCCCCTACGAGCAGTACTTC
CASSPRQGPYEQYF
>-|TRBJ2-5|-|TRBV10-3
TGTGCCACCGAGACCGGACAGTCGGAGACCCAGTACTTC
CATETGQSETQYF
>-|TRBJ2-7|TRBD2|TRBV10-3
TGTGCCATCAGTGCGGGGGGTGGCGAGAGCTCCTACGAGCAGTACTTC
CAISAGGGESSYEQYF
>few|TRBJ2-5|-|TRBV6-1
TGTGCCAGCAGTGTACTCTGGGAGACCCAGTACTTC
CASSVLWETQYF
>-|TRBJ2-1|-|TRBV5-1
TGCGCCAGCAGCTGGAACCTCGACACTAGCTCCTACAATGAGCAGTTCTTC
CASSWNLDTSSYNEQFF
>-|TRBJ1-1|TRBD1|TRBV2
TGTGCCAGCAGAACAGGGGTGGGGAACACTGAAGCTTTCTTT
CASRTGVGNTEAFF
>-|TRBJ2-7|TRBD2|TRBV27
TGTGCCAGCAGTTTTAGGGGCGGGGGCTCCTACGAGCAGTACTTC
CASSFRGGGSYEQYF
>-|TRBJ1-5|TRBD1|TRBV30
TGTGCCTGGGAGGACAGGGCAGATCAGCCCCAGCATTTT
CAWEDRADQPQHF
>-|TRBJ2-5|-|TRBV5-1
TGCGCCAGCAGCTTCTTCAGGGAAGGGGAGACCCAGTACTTC
CASSFFREGETQYF
>-|TRBJ2-3|TRBD2|TRBV5-6
TGTGCCAGCAGCATAACTAGCGGGCACACAGATACGCAGTATTTT
CASSITSGHTDTQYF
>-|TRBJ2-3|TRBD1|TRBV7-9
TGTGCCAGCGGCTACCGGACAGGCTACACAGATACGCAGTATTTT
CASGYRTGYTDTQYF
>-|TRBJ2-1|-|TRBV28
TGTGCCAGCGGGCCATATGGGAGATCCTACAATGAGCAGTTCTTC
CASGPYGRSYNEQFF
>-|TRBJ1-2|-|TRBV5-1
TGCGCCAGCAGCTTGGCAGGCAGGGCGGCCACCTTC
CASSLAGRAATF
>-|TRBJ1-1|TRBD1|TRBV28
TGTGCCAGCAGTTTATCCCCAACAGGGGTAAGGACTGAAGCTTTCTTT
CASSLSPTGVRTEAFF
>-|TRBJ2-7|TRBD2|TRBV19
TGTGCCAGTAGTTTTAGCGGGGACGCCTACGAGCAGTACTTC
CASSFSGDAYEQYF
>-|TRBJ1-1|-|TRBV7-9
TGTGCCAGCAGCTTAACGTCGAGGGACACTGAAGCTTTCTTT
CASSLTSRDTEAFF
>once|TRBJ2-7|-|TRBV28
TGTGCCAGCAGTTTGCTAGCAGGACTAACCTACGAGCAGTACTTC
CASSLLAGLTYEQYF
>-|TRBJ2-2|TRBD2|TRBV7-2
TGTGCCAGCAGCTTATATCCGCTAGCGGGTACCGCGAACACCGGGGAGCTGTTTTTT
CASSLYPLAGTANTGELFF
>-|TRBJ2-3|TRBD2|TRBV23-1
TGCGCCAGCAGTCCGCCCGGAAAGCGGGAGAGCCTCACAGATACGCAGTATTTT
CASSPPGKRESLTDTQYF
>-|TRBJ1-1|-|TRBV7-9
TGTGCCAGCAATAACAGGGCGGGTGGAGCTGAAGCTTTCTTT
CASNNRAGGAEAFF
>-|TRBJ2-3|TRBD2|TRBV5-1
TGCGCCAGCAGCTTGGGATTCGGGGGGACTAGCACAGATACGCAGTATTTT
CASSLGFGGTSTDTQYF
>once|TRBJ1-1|-|TRBV14
TGTGCCAGCAGCCCCTACGGAGGGGTCGGCACTGAAGCTTTCTTT
CASSPYGGVGTEAFF
>once|TRBJ1-2|TRBD1|TRBV6-6
TGTGCCAGCAGTTTACAGGGGGCGCCTTATGGCTACACCTTC
CASSLQGAPYGYTF
>once|TRBJ2-7|-|TRBV5-1
TGCGCCAGCAGCTTGGGCAGGGGATCGGTCGAGCAGTACTTC
CASSLGRGSVEQYF
>once|TRBJ1-1|-|TRBV9
TGTGCCAGCAGCGTACAGATGAACACTGAAGCTTTCTTT
CASSVQMNTEAFF
>-|TRBJ2-2|-|TRBV9
TGTGCCAGCAGGGGTCAGGGGACAAGGAACACCGGGGAGCTGTTTTTT
CASRGQGTRNTGELFF
>-|TRBJ2-1|-|TRBV29-1
TGCAGCGTTGAATTGGCTAGCTTTAACGATGAGCAGTTCTTC
CSVELASFNDEQFF
>once|TRBJ2-2|TRBD1|TRBV18
TGTGCCAGCTCACTTACAATACAGGGGATGGACACCGGGGAGCTGTTTTTT
CASSLTIQGMDTGELFF
>-|TRBJ2-3|-|TRBV6-6
TGTGCCAGCAGGGGAAATCAGCGGGTAGATACGCAGTATTTT
CASRGNQRVDTQYF
>few|TRBJ2-1|TRBD2|TRBV19
TGTGCCAGTAGTACTAGCGGGAGGTGCGGCAATGAGCAGTTCTTC
CASSTSGRCGNEQFF
>-|TRBJ2-3|-|TRBV10-3
TGTGCCACCCTCGGGCAGGGTGGAGATACGCAGTATTTT
CATLGQGGDTQYF
>-|TRBJ2-3|-|TRBV10-3
TGTGCCATCAGTGGTCAGAATACGCAGTATTTT
CAISGQNTQYF
>many|TRBJ2-7|TRBD1|TRBV11-1
TGTGCCAGCAGCATGAATGTGGGACAGGTCCCCTACGAGCAGTACTTC
CASSMNVGQVPYEQYF
>-|TRBJ1-1|TRBD1|TRBV5-1
TGCGCCAGCAGCGATAGGACAGGGGGGAACACTGAAGCTTTCTTT
CASSDRTGGNTEAFF
>once|TRBJ1-2|-|TRBV18
TGTGCCAGCTCACCAAATTCCGTATCCGCCACAGGGTTCTATGGCTACACCTTC
CASSPNSVSATGFYGYTF
>-|TRBJ2-1|-|TRBV18
TGTGCCAGCTCACCAGTAGTCGACAATGAGCAGTTCTTC
CASSPVVDNEQFF
>-|TRBJ1-2|-|TRBV29-1
TGCAGCGTTGAGTCCGTGCAGAATGGCTACACCTTC
CSVESVQNGYTF
>few|TRBJ2-7|-|TRBV7-8
TGTGCCAGCAGCTCCCGGACATTTAGCTCCTACGAGCAGTACTTC
CASSSRTFSSYEQYF
>-|TRBJ2-6|-|TRBV30
TGTGCCTGGACAACTGGGGCCAACGTCCTGACTTTC
CAWTTGANVLTF
>-|TRBJ1-4|-|TRBV5-6
TGTGCCAGCAGCTTGAGACAGGAAGATGAAAAACTGTTTTTT
CASSLRQEDEKLFF